This TCR beta chain was sequenced during a study of breast tumors, draining lymph nodes, adjacent tissues. The CDR3 totals 12 residues. The V gene lost 8 bases and the J gene lost 2 bases, with 9 bases spanning the gap. Germline V gives CDR1 MNHNY, CDR2 SVGAGI (reference sequence). Comments on this clonotype: Antigen specificity is unknown.

Axillary draining lymph nodes of breast cancer patients supplied the node samples. Study-wide points: Tumors had less TCR diversity than lymph nodes, more than nontumor tissue. Luminal-like breast cancer showed significantly higher tumor–nontumor repertoire similarity than basal-like.

TCRdb reprocessed the multiplex PCR reads via MiXCR and lists one record per CDR3 protein. There are more than 200,000 distinct CDR3 sequences in the sample; roughly 32% occur only once, and 1.3% to 1.5% lies in the top ten. This chain links TRBV6-6 with TRBJ1-1, with D unclear. This sequence was found in a female donor with breast cancer. Some clones in this sample may be carry-over from other donors' samples. Sequencing was carried out using axillary lymph node tissue. The CDR3 loop is CASCPGNTEAFF. The CDR3 nucleotides read TGTGCCAGCTGCCCGGGAAACACTGAAGCTTTCTTT.